The 26 T cell receptor beta chains given below trace back to one sample, sequenced in a study of T cells in Graves' hyperthyroidism and ophthalmopathy (dated by TCRdb to the late 2010s). Receptor amplification or capture employed multiplex PCR. The sequencer was an Illumina HiSeq 2000. Amplification of TCR beta CDR3 regions was carried out from RNA transcripts. For the first round of RT-PCR on the TCR CDR3, the HTBI primer set was used together with the Qiagen OneStep RT-PCR kit. TCRdb ran its own pipeline on the public reads, namely fastp trimming at Q25 and MiXCR clone calling, and kept in-frame beta chains. Rows matching on CDR3 protein sequence are summarized as one entry with the most common DNA and genes. The sample profile shows 600,000 or so distinct CDR3 sequences; around 15% of them were found once. Around 13% of the sample is taken by the ten largest. Sequencing was done on a sample of blood. The origin of the receptors is a woman aged 45 to 65 with Graves' ophthalmopathy.

This clonotype appeared many times. The rearrangement links TRBV7-9 to TRBJ2-1; the match to TRBD1 covers 8 bases. Germline CDR1 SEHNR, CDR2 FQNEAQ (reference sequence). V trimming: 5 bases; J trimming: 9 bases; junction bases outside the gene matches: 3. CDR3 length equals 12 residues. The CDR3 bases are TGTGCCAGCAGCCAGACAGGGGTTGAGCAGTTCTTC. This codes for CASSQTGVEQFF.

This clonotype was counted only a few times. The chain has TRBV5-1 and TRBJ2-5; D gene ambiguous. The CDR3 runs 14 residues. Per germline, CDR1 SGHRS and CDR2 YFSETQ. The germline V and J ends were trimmed by 2 bases and 5 bases, with 13 bases remaining between them. CDR3 nucleotide sequence: TGCGCCAGCAGCTTCAATTGGGGTATGGAGACCCAGTACTTC. Translating it yields CASSFNWGMETQYF.

This clonotype was counted ten times or more. V is TRBV18 and J is TRBJ2-5; the match to TRBD2 covers 9 bases. The CDR3 runs to 18 residues. Germline V gene data show CDR1 as KGHSH and CDR2 as LQKENI. V dropped 6 bases and J dropped 3; count of bases not matched to a gene: 17. This CDR3 is CASSVDISSGRVEETQYF. The DNA for the CDR3 is TGTGCCAGCTCGGTGGATATTAGTAGCGGGAGAGTGGAAGAGACCCAGTACTTC.

At least ten counts were recorded for this clonotype. The rearrangement uses TRBV12-3 or TRBV12-4 and TRBJ2-1; 10 bases map to TRBD1. The length of the CDR3 is 15 residues. J was trimmed by 7 bases and V by 2 bases; bases with no gene match: 5. The CDR3 loop reads CASSLMGQGFNEQFF. The CDR3 DNA follows: TGTGCCAGCAGTTTAATGGGACAGGGGTTTAATGAGCAGTTCTTC.

This clonotype was counted at least ten times. One end of the junction does not line up with germline, which may come from a read error. The rearrangement joins TRBV7-2 to TRBJ2-2; the D gene is possibly TRBD1 (7 bases). This CDR3 is built from 15 residues. Per germline, CDR1 SGHTA and CDR2 FQGNSA. In DNA form, the CDR3 reads TGTGCCAGCAGATTAGATTTCAGGGGGGCCGGGGAGCTGTTTTTT. Amino acids: CASRLDFRGAGELFF.

This clonotype was observed a handful of times. The rearrangement links TRBV9 to TRBJ1-6; D is possibly TRBD1 (5 bases). This CDR3 comprises 13 residues. Germline assignment: CDR1 SGDLS and CDR2 YYNGEE. The ends were cut back, 0 bases at V and 10 bases at J, with 8 bases in the middle. The CDR3 bases are TGTGCCAGCAGCGTAGGCAGGGAGTCACCCCTCCACTTT. This sequence encodes CASSVGRESPLHF.

The sample holds a few counts of this clonotype. The chain couples TRBV27 to TRBJ1-5, with a tentative D call TRBD1 (5 bases). There are 15 residues in the CDR3. Germline CDR1 is MNHEY and CDR2 is SMNVEV (reference sequence). Trimming shortened V by 5 bases and J by 2 bases, and 13 bases separated the two germline ends. The CDR3 here is CASSPQGGGNQPQHF. In DNA form, the CDR3 reads TGTGCCAGCAGTCCCCAGGGCGGCGGCAATCAGCCCCAGCATTTT.

This clonotype has a count of ten or more. The chain is built from TRBV12-3 or TRBV12-4 and TRBJ1-5; maybe TRBD1 (6 bases). This CDR3 comprises 13 residues. V was cut by 5 bases and J by 5 bases, with 10 bases left in between. CDR3: CASSEQGDQPQHF. The CDR3 DNA reads as TGTGCCAGCAGTGAACAGGGTGATCAGCCCCAGCATTTT.

This clonotype appeared many times. CDR3 nucleotides: TGTGCCAGCAGCTCCTCCAGATTCCCCCTTGGGAATTCACCCCTCCACTTT. As protein: CASSSSRFPLGNSPLHF. V is TRBV28 and J is TRBJ1-6, with D hard to call. Trimming left V 6 bases short and J 7 bases short, with 22 bases between. The CDR3 spans 17 residues. From germline, CDR1 is MDHEN and CDR2 SYDVKM.

This clonotype was detected ten times or more. This chain links TRBV11-2 with TRBJ1-5; no reliable D call. This CDR3 region has 12 residues. The germline V gene encodes CDR1 SGHAT and CDR2 FQNNGV. Trimming stripped 3 bases from V and 6 bases from J, with 6 bases between. The CDR3 is CASSFEAQPQHF. The CDR3 bases are TGTGCCAGCAGCTTTGAGGCTCAGCCCCAGCATTTT.

Ten or more counts support this clonotype. The chain has TRBV24-1 and TRBJ2-7, with a possible D match to TRBD2 (5 bases). Looked up from germline, CDR1 is KGHDR and CDR2 is SFDVKD. Trimming cost V 4 bases and J 2 bases, with 11 bases left between them. CDR3 length: 14 amino acids. The CDR3 sequence: CATSEERKPYEQYF. The CDR3 coding sequence is TGTGCCACCAGTGAAGAGCGGAAGCCCTACGAGCAGTACTTC.

This clonotype has at least ten counts. The V call is TRBV12-5, the J call TRBJ1-5; D remains unclear. Germline V gene data show CDR1 as LGHNT and CDR2 as FRNRAP. The CDR3 runs 13 residues. V lost 1 base to trimming and J lost 5 bases, with 6 bases between them. The CDR3 loop reads CASGLESDQPQHF. The CDR3 DNA is TGTGCTAGTGGTTTGGAGTCCGATCAGCCCCAGCATTTT.

This clonotype was observed many times. V usage is TRBV24-1 and J usage is TRBJ2-5, with D perhaps matching TRBD1 (7 bases). The germline CDR1 and CDR2 sequences are KGHDR and SFDVKD. V was pared by 5 bases and J by 5 bases, with 14 bases between. CDR3 length equals 14 residues. CDR3 amino acids: CATSVTGSGETQYF. The DNA of the CDR3 is TGTGCCACCAGTGTGACAGGGAGCGGGGAGACCCAGTACTTC.

The table lists this clonotype with many counts. The chain has TRBV30 and TRBJ1-2, with 7 bases aligning to TRBD1. This CDR3 comprises 12 residues. Germline V lookup: CDR1 GTSNPN, CDR2 SVGIG (reference sequence). V dropped 1 base and J dropped 7; count of bases not matched to a gene: 3. The CDR3 DNA sequence: TGTGCCTGGAGTGAGGGGGCGCTTGGCTACACCTTC. As protein: CAWSEGALGYTF.

This clonotype has ten or more counts. The rearrangement links TRBV5-1 to TRBJ2-2; D is ambiguous. V gave up 0 bases and J gave up 6 bases, with 9 bases separating them. CDR3 length: 14 amino acids. CDR1 is SGHRS, CDR2 YFSETQ, per germline. The CDR3 protein is CASSLDSWSGELFF. CDR3 DNA: TGCGCCAGCAGCTTGGATTCTTGGTCCGGGGAGCTGTTTTTT.

The V and J genes are TRBV20-1 and TRBJ2-7; TRBD1 agrees at 7 bases. Germline assignment: CDR1 DFQATT and CDR2 SNEGSKA (reference sequence). V lost 6 bases, J lost 4 bases, and 6 bases stayed unmatched. The CDR3 covers 12 residues. The CDR3, as DNA: TGCAGTGCCCCGGGACAGACTTACGAGCAGTACTTC. It codes for CSAPGQTYEQYF.

This clonotype was picked up many times. The chain has TRBV11-2 and TRBJ2-4; possibly TRBD1 for D (6 bases). Germline loops: CDR1 SGHAT, CDR2 FQNNGV. Trimming pared 5 bases from V and 0 bases from J, leaving 8 bases between. The CDR3 is 14 amino acids. CDR3 bases: TGTGCCAGCAGCACGGACAGAGCCAAAAACATTCAGTACTTC. It yields the protein CASSTDRAKNIQYF.

This clonotype was observed at least ten times. The chain carries TRBV20-1 and TRBJ2-5, with D tentatively TRBD1 (5 bases). The CDR3 length is 14 residues. V was pared by 7 bases and J by 1 base, with 16 bases between. Germline V CDR1 and CDR2: DFQATT, SNEGSKA (reference sequence). In nucleotides, the CDR3 is TGCAGTGGTATTGGAGTTAGGGGCCAAGAGACCCAGTACTTC. Translated, it gives CSGIGVRGQETQYF.

V usage is TRBV4-1 and J usage is TRBJ1-4, with D possibly matching TRBD1 (6 bases). Trimming took 1 base from V and 2 from J, leaving 8 bases between them. This CDR3 has 15 residues. Per germline, CDR1 MGHRA and CDR2 YSYEKL. In DNA, the CDR3 is TGCGCCAGCAGCCAAGCGGGGGCTACTAATGAAAAACTGTTTTTT. This gives the protein CASSQAGATNEKLFF.

This clonotype occurred many times. J is TRBJ2-1 and V is TRBV5-5; 10 positions match TRBD1. Germline V CDR1 and CDR2: SGHKS, YYEKEE (reference sequence). The CDR3 length is 17 residues. V lost 4 bases, J lost 6 bases, and 13 bases stayed unmatched. For the CDR3, the DNA is TGTGCCAGCAGCCCCCACCTAGGACAGGGGGGATCCAATGAGCAGTTCTTC. This encodes CASSPHLGQGGSNEQFF.

This clonotype was observed at least ten times. The chain recombines TRBV20-1 with TRBJ2-1, with 9 nucleotides matching TRBD2. Germline CDR1 DFQATT, CDR2 SNEGSKA (reference sequence). V shed 3 bases and J 10 bases; nucleotides not matched to a gene: 13. The CDR3 totals 15 residues. The CDR3 coding sequence is TGCAGTGCTAGGACTCTAGCGGGGTCTCGAGGGGAGCAGTTCTTC. Protein product: CSARTLAGSRGEQFF.

This clonotype has only a few counts. The rearrangement links TRBV3-1 to TRBJ1-2; D gene uncertain. Germline V gene sequence: CDR1 LGHDT, CDR2 YNNKEL (reference sequence). The germline V and J ends were trimmed by 0 bases and 11 bases, with 22 bases remaining between them. The length of the CDR3 is 16 residues. CDR3 residues: CASSQDRWQEGLGYTF. The CDR3 DNA is TGTGCCAGCAGCCAAGATCGGTGGCAGGAGGGTTTAGGGTACACCTTC.

This clonotype was seen at least ten times. The chain employs TRBV11-2 and TRBJ1-2; D not certain. Trimming took off 2 bases at V and 8 bases at J, with 15 bases between the two ends. Germline assignment: CDR1 SGHAT and CDR2 FQNNGV. CDR3 length: 14 amino acids. The CDR3 loop reads CASSLIGQRKGYTF. The CDR3 DNA is TGTGCCAGCAGCTTAATTGGTCAAAGAAAGGGCTACACCTTC.

The CDR3 DNA sequence: TGTGCCAGTAGTAGGGAACAGGGCCGTACTGGAAACACCATATATTTT. Its protein is CASSREQGRTGNTIYF. The chain recombines TRBV19 with TRBJ1-3; D is possibly TRBD1 (6 bases). Germline CDR1 is LNHDA and CDR2 is SQIVND (reference sequence). Trimming removed 4 bases from V and 2 bases from J, with 15 bases in between. The CDR3 loop spans 16 amino acids.

This clonotype was counted many times. The DNA for the CDR3 is TGTGCCAGCAGGGGTAGGCAGGGGCGCACTGAAGCTTTCTTT. Translating it yields CASRGRQGRTEAFF. The chain combines TRBV3-1 with TRBJ1-1; D is perhaps TRBD1 (6 bases). The germline V gene has CDR1 LGHDT and CDR2 YNNKEL (reference sequence). This CDR3 comprises 14 residues. Trimming removed 6 bases at V and 4 bases at J, with 15 bases between.

The chain couples TRBV9 to TRBJ2-3; the match to TRBD2 covers 7 bases. CDR1 is SGDLS and CDR2 is YYNGEE in the germline V gene. The ends lost 5 bases at V and 6 bases at J; junction bases unmatched: 12. The CDR3 is 15 residues long. The CDR3: CASSPTTGDYDTQYF. The CDR3 DNA is TGTGCCAGCAGTCCTACCACCGGGGACTACGATACGCAGTATTTT.